The 14 T cell receptor beta chains below all came from one sample that was sequenced in a study of B cell selection in AIRE deficiency. Profiled with immunoSEQ multiplex PCR; TCRdb holds only in-frame clones, not every one. The table has some 23,000 clones, 95% to 98% seen once. Sorting defined conventional CD4 T cells as CD4+CD127+. Sequenced input: conventional CD4+ T cells sorted from PBMCs. The receptors originated from a human donor with AIRE deficiency.

V gene TRBV10-3 combines with J gene TRBJ1-1; D is unclear. V gave up 0 bases and J gave up 1 base, with 12 bases separating them. The CDR3 is made up of 16 amino acids. CDR1 is ENHRY and CDR2 is SYGVKD in the germline V gene. This CDR3 reads CAISESVGTTNTEAFF. CDR3 nucleotides: TGTGCCATCAGTGAGTCGGTTGGAACGACGAACACTGAAGCTTTCTTT.

The gene calls are TRBV9 and TRBJ2-7; 9 positions agree with TRBD1. Germline lookup yields CDR1 SGDLS and CDR2 YYNGEE. J was trimmed by 5 bases and V by 0 bases; bases with no gene match: 6. CDR3 length equals 15 residues. CDR3 residues: CASSVEGTGYNEQYF. CDR3 in DNA: TGTGCCAGCAGCGTAGAGGGGACAGGGTACAACGAGCAGTACTTC.

The chain is built from TRBV4-3 and TRBJ2-5; 7 bases are shared with TRBD2. The V segment lost 0 bases and the J segment 3 bases; nucleotides outside the gene matches: 4. The CDR3 runs 15 residues. Germline CDR1 reads LGHNA; CDR2 reads YSLEER. CDR3: CASSQDLGTKETQYF. In DNA form, the CDR3 reads TGCGCCAGCAGCCAAGATCTGGGGACTAAAGAGACCCAGTACTTC.

The genes are TRBV11-2 and TRBJ2-7; D is perhaps TRBD2 (5 bases). The CDR3 is made up of 13 amino acids. V lost 7 bases to trimming and J lost 2 bases, with 12 bases between them. CDR1 and CDR2 (germline): SGHAT, FQNNGV. For the CDR3, the DNA is TGTGCCAGCACCGGTGCGGGTACCTACGAGCAGTACTTC. Protein: CASTGAGTYEQYF.

The gene calls are TRBV28 and TRBJ1-2; D not certain. The CDR3 spans 15 residues. The V and J ends lost 5 bases and 6 bases respectively, with 19 bases between them. Germline V gene lookup returns CDR1 MDHEN and CDR2 SYDVKM. CDR3 amino acids: CASSPNIGEVNGYTF. CDR3 nucleotide sequence: TGTGCCAGCAGTCCTAATATTGGGGAAGTAAATGGCTACACCTTC.

The V gene is TRBV30, the J gene TRBJ2-1; 8 bases map to TRBD2. CDR3 length equals 17 residues. Germline CDR1 is GTSNPN and CDR2 is SVGIG (reference sequence). Trimming cost V 2 bases and J 0 bases; bases outside gene matches: 9. The CDR3 sequence is CAWSTLAGLSSYNEQFF. The CDR3 coding sequence is TGTGCCTGGAGTACGCTAGCGGGTTTAAGCTCCTACAATGAGCAGTTCTTC.

The gene calls are TRBV18 and TRBJ2-1; the D call may be TRBD1 or TRBD2 (6 bases each). Trimming removed 3 bases at V and 3 bases at J, with 18 bases between. The CDR3 has 17 amino acids. The V gene's germline CDR1 is KGHSH and CDR2 LQKENI. The CDR3, as DNA: TGTGCCAGCTCACCTTACCAATCAGGGGACTTCTACAATGAGCAGTTCTTC. The encoded protein is CASSPYQSGDFYNEQFF.

V and J are TRBV9 and TRBJ1-5, with D perhaps matching TRBD1 (6 bases). Germline assignment: CDR1 SGDLS and CDR2 YYNGEE. The CDR3 contains 15 residues. The V gene lost 3 bases and the J gene lost 1 base, with 11 bases spanning the gap. As DNA, the CDR3 is TGTGCCAGCAGCGCCTCAGGGGTGAGCAATCAGCCCCAGCATTTT. Its protein is CASSASGVSNQPQHF.

The V gene is TRBV28, the J gene TRBJ2-6; D may match TRBD1 or TRBD2 (5 bases each). The V end was cut by 6 bases, the J end by 0 bases, with 21 bases between. The CDR3 runs to 19 residues. Germline V gene data show CDR1 as MDHEN and CDR2 as SYDVKM. The CDR3 DNA is TGTGCCAGCAGACCTAGATCCTGGGACGGAAGCTCTGGGGCCAACGTCCTGACTTTC. Its translation: CASRPRSWDGSSGANVLTF.

V is TRBV19 and J is TRBJ2-7; 8 positions agree with TRBD1. Looked up from germline, CDR1 is LNHDA and CDR2 is SQIVND (reference sequence). Germline trimming cut 2 bases from V and 2 bases from J; bases unmatched to any gene: 5. The CDR3 is 15 amino acids. The CDR3 here is CASSIKWTGPYEQYF. CDR3 DNA sequence: TGTGCCAGTAGTATAAAATGGACAGGGCCCTACGAGCAGTACTTC.

The chain uses TRBV27 and TRBJ2-1; no reliable D call. The CDR3 loop spans 17 amino acids. CDR1 and CDR2 from the germline V gene are MNHEY and SMNVEV (reference sequence). Trimming shortened V by 8 bases and J by 0 bases, and 20 bases separated the two germline ends. CDR3 loop: CASVRAPSMSSYNEQFF. The CDR3 bases are TGTGCCAGCGTCCGGGCTCCTAGTATGAGCTCCTACAATGAGCAGTTCTTC.

V and J are TRBV5-4 and TRBJ2-5; TRBD1 matches at 8 bases. The trim removed 5 bases at V and 0 bases at J, leaving 6 bases unmatched. Germline values: CDR1 SGHNT, CDR2 YYREEE (reference sequence). The CDR3 has 15 residues. CDR3 sequence: CASSRTGGDQETQYF. The DNA for the CDR3 is TGTGCCAGCAGTCGAACAGGGGGAGACCAAGAGACCCAGTACTTC.

This sequence joins TRBV7-2 and TRBJ1-2; D is uncertain. The CDR3 has 13 residues. Trimming removed 5 bases at V and 4 bases at J, with 11 bases between. Germline V gene data show CDR1 as SGHTA and CDR2 as FQGNSA. For the CDR3, the DNA is TGTGCCAGCAGCCTCGGCTACCCCTATGGCTACACCTTC. The encoded protein is CASSLGYPYGYTF. The full variable domain, its missing parts supplied by reference TRBV7-2 and TRBJ1-2, is GAGVSQSPSNKVTEKGKDVELRCDPISGHTALYWYRQSLGQGLEFLIYFQGNSAPDKSGLPSDRFSAERTGGSVSTLTIQRTQQEDSAVYLCASSLGYPYGYTFGSGTRLTVV.

The genes are TRBV11-3 and TRBJ2-7, with D perhaps matching TRBD1 (6 bases). Germline lookup yields CDR1 SGHNT and CDR2 YENEEA. V was pared by 1 base and J by 4 bases, with 14 bases between. This CDR3 is 15 amino acids long. CDR3: CASSLVSGQLYEQYF. The CDR3 bases are TGTGCCAGCAGCTTAGTGTCGGGACAACTTTACGAGCAGTACTTC. Looking up the rest from reference TRBV11-3 and TRBJ2-7 gives the full variable domain: EAGVVQSPRYKIIEKKQPVAFWCNPISGHNTLYWYLQNLGQGPELLIRYENEEAVDDSQLPKDRFSAERLKGVDSTLKIQPAELGDSAVYLCASSLVSGQLYEQYFGPGTRLTVT.